A single TCR beta chain is shown here with its context. A 5'RACE reaction primed in the constant segment made cDNA libraries of TCR alpha and TCR beta, and these carried sample barcodes and UMIs. TCRdb re-derived calls from the 5' RACE reads in MiXCR, one entry per CDR3 protein. Among about 470,000 distinct CDR3 sequences listed, around a quarter were seen once. The data stem from a study of T-cell memory formation after mild COVID-19. About the study: Largely, the TCR clusters proved donor specific.

Trimming removed 8 bases from V and 0 bases from J; junction bases left unmatched: 13. The length of the CDR3 is 17 residues. Germline lookup yields CDR1 KGHSH and CDR2 LQKENI. This sequence was found in an adult woman who had mild COVID-19 (a few samples of this study predate the infection). Cell type and time point are not known. The chain is built from TRBV18 and TRBJ2-7; 10 bases are shared with TRBD1. The sample comprised PBMCs or a T cell subset sorted from them (not recorded which). CDR3 sequence: CASAPGQGIRSSYEQYF. In nucleotides, the CDR3 is TGTGCCAGCGCCCCGGGACAGGGGATTAGGAGCTCCTACGAGCAGTACTTC.